This T cell receptor (beta chain) derives from a study of PD-1 blockade in classical Hodgkin lymphoma. Study conclusions and caveats: The repertoire differences lack a defined cause, possibly disease activity or prior therapy.

Germline CDR1 and CDR2: SGHVS and FNYEAQ. The CDR3 runs to 15 residues. With 5 bases clipped from V and 0 bases from J, the junction kept 5 bases outside the gene matches. Clones were sequenced by immunoSEQ multiplex PCR, and TCRdb holds only the in-frame ones, with some missing. The sample shows some 21,000 clones, around 83% of them seen only once. Details on this clone: The antigen remains unidentified.

Regarding time point: newly diagnosed, previously untreated cHL patient sample. It was by magnetic negative selection that CD4+ T cells were purified from thawed PBMCs. Sequenced: CD4+ T cells from blood. This clonotype was sampled from a human donor with classical Hodgkin lymphoma. The chain combines TRBV7-6 with TRBJ2-3; 7 bases map to TRBD2. This CDR3 reads CASSPLAASTDTQYF. As DNA, the CDR3 is TGTGCCAGCAGCCCCCTAGCGGCTAGCACAGATACGCAGTATTTT.